The 9 T cell receptor beta chains given below trace back to one sample, sequenced in a study of graft-versus-host responses after intestinal transplantation. Assay: immunoSEQ multiplex PCR; the TCRdb copy retains only in-frame clones and omits some. The data show about 120,000 clones, with over 85% seen just once and 0.2% to 0.25% held by the top ten. No antigens are known for them. Sequenced material: unstimulated CD4+ T cells sorted from spleen or lymph node cells, taken before transplant. The receptor source for this set is a human donor who was the organ donor for an intestinal transplant.

The chain joins TRBV19 to TRBJ2-5, with a tentative D call TRBD1 (6 bases). The J call may be incorrect, as the DNA end agrees better with TRBJ2-7. Germline CDR1 is LNHDA and CDR2 is SQIVND (reference sequence). The CDR3 totals 14 residues. Here the CDR3 reads CASSADSNSYEQYF. The CDR3 coding sequence is TGTGCCAGTAGTGCGGACAGCAACTCCTACGAGCAGTACTTC.

This clone was observed a single time. This chain connects TRBV4-2 to TRBJ2-7; D possibly uses TRBD1 or TRBD2 (5 bases each). The V gene lost 0 bases and the J gene lost 4 bases, with 16 bases spanning the gap. Germline V CDR1 and CDR2: LGHNA, YNFKEQ. This CDR3 has 16 amino acids. CDR3 residues: CASSQDGTLSIYEQYF. In DNA, the CDR3 is TGTGCCAGCAGCCAAGATGGGACCCTTTCTATTTACGAGCAGTACTTC.

V usage is TRBV19 and J usage is TRBJ2-1, with 11 positions matching TRBD2. The V gene's germline CDR1 is LNHDA and CDR2 SQIVND (reference sequence). V was pared by 3 bases and J by 7 bases, with 5 bases of the junction left unmatched. This CDR3 is 15 amino acids long. CDR3 DNA sequence: TGTGCCAGTAGTATTATCCTAGCGGGGGGTAATGAGCAGTTCTTC. Translating it yields CASSIILAGGNEQFF.

The chain links TRBV19 to TRBJ2-3, with 9 bases matching TRBD1. CDR3 length: 17 residues. Germline loops: CDR1 LNHDA, CDR2 SQIVND (reference sequence). J was trimmed by 5 bases and V by 3 bases; bases with no gene match: 12. The CDR3 DNA is TGTGCCAGTAGTATTAATCTACAGGGGGCGCGTGGAGATACGCAGTATTTT. This sequence encodes CASSINLQGARGDTQYF.

This clone has just a few counts. The CDR3 here is CAISESYVSSNQPQHF. In nucleotides, the CDR3 is TGTGCCATCAGTGAGTCGTACGTTTCTAGCAATCAGCCCCAGCATTTT. J is TRBJ1-5 and V is TRBV10-3; no reliable D call. Trimming removed 0 bases at V and 0 bases at J, with 9 bases between. The CDR3 is 16 amino acids. Germline-derived CDR1 and CDR2 are ENHRY and SYGVKD.

The genes are TRBV13 and TRBJ2-1; D is unclear. This CDR3 has 15 residues. Trimming took 1 base from V and 6 from J, leaving 13 bases between them. Germline CDR1 and CDR2: PRHDT and FYEKMQ (reference sequence). The CDR3 bases are TGTGCCAGCAGCTTAGACAGAGCACCCTTCAATGAGCAGTTCTTC. This encodes CASSLDRAPFNEQFF.

The chain couples TRBV29-1 to TRBJ1-3; D is unclear. Trimming removed 5 bases from V and 2 bases from J, with 10 bases in between. CDR1 and CDR2 (germline): SQVTM, ANQGSEA. This CDR3 spans 13 amino acids. The CDR3 region is CSVSTGAGNTIYF. The CDR3, as DNA: TGCAGCGTTTCCACGGGAGCTGGAAACACCATATATTTT.

The chain uses TRBV19 and TRBJ2-4; TRBD1 aligns across 7 bases. The CDR3 extends over 13 amino acids. CDR1 and CDR2 (germline): LNHDA, SQIVND (reference sequence). V shed 3 bases and J 7 bases; nucleotides not matched to a gene: 3. CDR3 sequence reads: CASSITGANIQYF. For the CDR3, the DNA is TGTGCCAGTAGTATCACAGGGGCGAACATTCAGTACTTC.

CDR3 coding DNA: TGTGCCAGCAGTTGGGCTAGCGGCTACCACAATGAGCAGTTCTTC. This encodes CASSWASGYHNEQFF. The chain carries TRBV27 and TRBJ2-1; TRBD2 agrees at 7 bases. V gave up 4 bases and J gave up 5 bases; unmatched junction bases: 8. The CDR3 runs 15 residues. Germline V CDR1 and CDR2: MNHEY, SMNVEV (reference sequence).